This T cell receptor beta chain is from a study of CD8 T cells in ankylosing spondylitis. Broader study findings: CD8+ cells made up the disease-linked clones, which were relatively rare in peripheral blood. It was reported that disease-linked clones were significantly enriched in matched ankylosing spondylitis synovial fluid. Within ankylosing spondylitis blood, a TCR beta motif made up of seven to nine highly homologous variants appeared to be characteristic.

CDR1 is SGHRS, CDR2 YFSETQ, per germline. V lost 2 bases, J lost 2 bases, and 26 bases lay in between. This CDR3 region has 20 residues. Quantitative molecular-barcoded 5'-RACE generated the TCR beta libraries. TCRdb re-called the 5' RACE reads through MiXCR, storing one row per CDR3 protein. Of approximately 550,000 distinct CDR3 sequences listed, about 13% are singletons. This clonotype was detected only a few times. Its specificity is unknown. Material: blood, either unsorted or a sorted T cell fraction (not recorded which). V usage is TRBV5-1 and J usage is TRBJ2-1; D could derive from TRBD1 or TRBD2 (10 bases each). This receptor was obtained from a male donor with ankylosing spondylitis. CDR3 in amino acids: CASSFSRQGAGLAAYNEQFF. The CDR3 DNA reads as TGCGCCAGCAGCTTTTCTCGACAGGGGGCCGGACTAGCGGCCTACAATGAGCAGTTCTTC. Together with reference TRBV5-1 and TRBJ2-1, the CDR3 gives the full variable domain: KAGVTQTPRYLIKTRGQQVTLSCSPISGHRSVSWYQQTPGQGLQFLFEYFSETQRNKGNFPGRFSGRQFSNSRSEMNVSTLELGDSALYLCASSFSRQGAGLAAYNEQFFGPGTRLTVL.